Below, one T cell receptor beta chain is given with its context. The data stem from a study of blood T cell repertoires in COVID-19. Only in-frame clones appear in the TCRdb table, and some are missing; sequencing was by immunoSEQ multiplex PCR. The table includes approximately 490,000 clones, about nine tenths detected once. For recovered donors of Cohort 3, there were two negative PCRs, clearance, or symptom resolution. Germline V gives CDR1 SGHVS, CDR2 FQNEAQ. Trimming left V 5 bases short and J 5 bases short, with 12 bases between. The CDR3 contains 13 residues. The sequenced sample was PBMCs or T cells enriched from blood (not recorded which). The sequence was obtained from a woman under 30 who had recovered from COVID-19. The rearrangement links TRBV7-8 to TRBJ1-1, with D perhaps TRBD1 (6 bases). The CDR3 DNA sequence: TGTGCCAGCAGCCTTACCAGGGGAACTGAAGCTTTCTTT. Protein product: CASSLTRGTEAFF.